These 14 T cell receptor beta chains originate from one sample sequenced in a study of shared clonotypes between healthy human individuals. Sequenced by immunoSEQ multiplex PCR; TCRdb stores in-frame clones only, minus some. The data contain some 1.5 million clones, roughly 97% of them seen just once; the ten biggest clones take up over 1%. Material for sequencing was naive CD4+ T cells sorted from blood. Subset noted: CD45RA+ positively selected. The origin of the receptors is a man aged 25 to 40 in good health.

This sequence joins TRBV7-2 and TRBJ2-7, with D possibly being TRBD1 or TRBD2 (5 bases each). V was pared by 0 bases and J by 6 bases, with 9 bases between. The CDR3 is made up of 13 amino acids. CDR1 is SGHTA, CDR2 FQGNSA, per germline. The CDR3 loop reads CASSLAGESEQYF. The CDR3 coding sequence is TGTGCCAGCAGCTTAGCGGGGGAGAGCGAGCAGTACTTC.

The CDR3 sequence is CASSPRQPKINEKLFF. Here the CDR3 DNA reads TGTGCCAGCAGTCCCCGACAGCCGAAGATTAATGAAAAACTGTTTTTT. V usage is TRBV2 and J usage is TRBJ1-4; D is perhaps TRBD1 (5 bases). Germline CDR1 and CDR2: SNHLY and FYNNEI. The CDR3 is 16 residues long. Between the trimmed V and J ends, which lost 5 bases and 4 bases, there was a span of 17 bases.

This chain connects TRBV18 to TRBJ2-7; D uncertain. Germline V gene lookup returns CDR1 KGHSH and CDR2 LQKENI. CDR3 length: 12 residues. The ends were cut back, 6 bases at V and 6 bases at J, with 12 bases in the middle. As DNA, the CDR3 is TGTGCCAGCTCCCATCCGACCACCGAGCAGTACTTC. It codes for CASSHPTTEQYF.

This sequence joins TRBV2 and TRBJ2-1; D may be TRBD1 or TRBD2 (5 bases each). Trimming removed 7 bases from V and 5 bases from J, with 21 bases in between. CDR1 SNHLY and CDR2 FYNNEI come from the germline V gene. CDR3 length: 16 residues. The CDR3 DNA reads TGTGCCAGCACCATCCAGGGACGTAGAGGCGACAATGAGCAGTTCTTC. Its translation is CASTIQGRRGDNEQFF.

V is TRBV9 and J is TRBJ2-1; D unclear. The CDR3 is made up of 14 amino acids. The V gene lost 4 bases and the J gene lost 7 bases, with 15 bases spanning the gap. CDR1 is SGDLS, CDR2 YYNGEE, per germline. The CDR3 DNA reads as TGTGCCAGCAGCCCAGACCCCTACACGAATGAGCAGTTCTTC. Amino acids: CASSPDPYTNEQFF.

For the CDR3, the DNA is TGTGCCACCAGCAGCGGGGGATCGGGTAATGAAAAACTGTTTTTT. Residues: CATSSGGSGNEKLFF. The genes are TRBV15 and TRBJ1-4; maybe TRBD1 (5 bases). CDR1 LNHNV and CDR2 YYDKDF come from the germline V gene (reference sequence). V lost 3 bases and J 4 bases, leaving 12 bases between the germline ends. The CDR3 contains 15 residues.

The chain carries TRBV5-4 and TRBJ2-1; TRBD1 matches 10 bases. The germline CDR1 and CDR2 sequences are SGHNT and YYREEE (reference sequence). This CDR3 comprises 13 residues. Trimming removed 4 bases from V and 10 bases from J; junction bases left unmatched: 5. The CDR3 nucleotides are TGTGCCAGCAGCACGGGACAGGGGTGGGAGCAGTTCTTC. Encoded protein: CASSTGQGWEQFF.

This rearrangement joins TRBV29-1 to TRBJ2-1; D is possibly TRBD1 or TRBD2 (5 bases each). This CDR3 spans 15 amino acids. Germline V gene lookup returns CDR1 SQVTM and CDR2 ANQGSEA. Trimming left V 6 bases short and J 2 bases short, with 17 bases between. CDR3 protein: CSVPKGSSTYNEQFF. The CDR3 region has the DNA TGCAGCGTCCCAAAGGGGAGTTCCACCTACAATGAGCAGTTCTTC.

V and J are TRBV6-1 and TRBJ1-2; D unclear. The CDR3 runs to 13 residues. With 4 bases removed from V and 2 bases from J, the gap between germline ends came to 8 bases. CDR1 and CDR2 from the germline V gene are MNHNS and SASEGT. CDR3 residues: CASSGYPNYGYTF. Written as DNA, the CDR3 is TGTGCCAGCAGTGGCTACCCGAACTATGGCTACACCTTC.

V usage is TRBV7-8 and J usage is TRBJ2-2, with 8 bases identical to TRBD2. Germline lookup yields CDR1 SGHVS and CDR2 FQNEAQ. The CDR3 consists of 14 residues. Losses at the gene ends were 8 bases for V and 2 bases for J; bases not matched to a gene: 4. CDR3 nucleotide sequence: TGTGCCAGCCGAGCGGGAGTAAACACCGGGGAGCTGTTTTTT. It yields the protein CASRAGVNTGELFF.

The rearrangement uses TRBV19 and TRBJ1-1, with TRBD1 matching 8 bases. The V segment lost 5 bases and the J segment 3 bases; nucleotides outside the gene matches: 8. This CDR3 has 15 residues. CDR1 is LNHDA, CDR2 SQIVND, per germline (reference sequence). CDR3: CASSARTGRDTEAFF. As DNA, the CDR3 is TGTGCCAGTAGTGCAAGGACAGGGAGGGACACTGAAGCTTTCTTT.

The chain combines TRBV9 with TRBJ2-3; D gene ambiguous. The CDR3 covers 14 residues. Trimming stripped 0 bases from V and 11 bases from J, with 16 bases between. From germline, CDR1 is SGDLS and CDR2 YYNGEE. The CDR3 DNA is TGTGCCAGCAGCGTAGAGGGTAGGGCCCCGAGGCAGTATTTT. It translates to CASSVEGRAPRQYF.

The rearrangement links TRBV18 to TRBJ1-1, with 8 bases aligning to TRBD1. CDR1 KGHSH and CDR2 LQKENI come from the germline V gene. The CDR3 is 15 amino acids. Germline trimming cut 3 bases from V and 6 bases from J; bases unmatched to any gene: 9. The CDR3, as DNA: TGTGCCAGCTCACCCAGGGGGCAAGGGCGGTCTGAAGCTTTCTTT. Protein sequence: CASSPRGQGRSEAFF.

This sequence joins TRBV14 and TRBJ2-6, with D hard to call. The germline V gene encodes CDR1 SGHDN and CDR2 FVKESK. This CDR3 is built from 15 residues. V lost 5 bases to trimming and J lost 0 bases, with 8 bases between them. CDR3 bases: TGTGCCAGCAGCGGGATGCTCTCTGGGGCCAACGTCCTGACTTTC. Translation gives CASSGMLSGANVLTF.